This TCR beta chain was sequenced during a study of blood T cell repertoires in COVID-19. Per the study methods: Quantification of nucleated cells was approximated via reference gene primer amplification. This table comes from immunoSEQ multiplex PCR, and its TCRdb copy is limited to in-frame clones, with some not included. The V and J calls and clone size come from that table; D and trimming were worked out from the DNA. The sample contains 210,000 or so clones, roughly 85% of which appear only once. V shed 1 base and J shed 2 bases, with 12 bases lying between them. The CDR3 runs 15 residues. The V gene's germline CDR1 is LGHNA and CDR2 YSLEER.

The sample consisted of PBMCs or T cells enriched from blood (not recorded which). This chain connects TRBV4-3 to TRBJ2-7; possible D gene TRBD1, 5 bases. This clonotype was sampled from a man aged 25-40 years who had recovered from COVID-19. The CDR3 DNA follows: TGCGCCAGCAGCCAAGGACAGAGCTATCCCTACGAGCAGTACTTC. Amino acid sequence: CASSQGQSYPYEQYF.